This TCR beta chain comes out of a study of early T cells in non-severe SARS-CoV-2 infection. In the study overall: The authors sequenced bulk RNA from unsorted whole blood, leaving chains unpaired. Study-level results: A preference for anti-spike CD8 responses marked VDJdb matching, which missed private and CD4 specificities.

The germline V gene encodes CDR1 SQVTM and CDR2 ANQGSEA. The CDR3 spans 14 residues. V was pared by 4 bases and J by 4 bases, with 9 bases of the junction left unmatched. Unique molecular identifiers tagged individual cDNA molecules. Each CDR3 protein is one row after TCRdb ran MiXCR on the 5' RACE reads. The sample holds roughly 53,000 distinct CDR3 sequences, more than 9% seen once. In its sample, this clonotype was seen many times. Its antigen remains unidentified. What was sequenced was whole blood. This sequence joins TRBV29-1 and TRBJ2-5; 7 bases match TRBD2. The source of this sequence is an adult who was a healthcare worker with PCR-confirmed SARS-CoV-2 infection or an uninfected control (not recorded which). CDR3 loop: CSVGLRLAVETQYF. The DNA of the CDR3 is TGCAGCGTTGGCCTTAGACTAGCCGTAGAGACCCAGTACTTC.